This TCR beta chain came from a study of blood T cell repertoires in COVID-19 (dated by TCRdb to 2018 to 2020). In the study overall: The collaborator samples originated in the United States, Italy and Spain and spanned the acute and convalescent phases of COVID-19. Where available, HLA class I and class II types were obtained from metadata supplied by the sample provider rather than from assay-based typing. The repertoires were released in a freely available public database intended as a resource for research on the immune response to SARS-CoV-2. Samples were obtained from the ongoing ImmuneRACE study (first 160 participants) and from about 1,300 subjects provided by 6 global collaborators. The material from the prospective study consisted of cDNA or gDNA derived from T cells, B-cell-depleted T cells, or PBMCs. Sample metadata almost always included a de-identified subject ID, COVID-19 status, age in years and sex. Subjects who had been exposed to COVID-19, were actively infected with it, or had recovered from it provided the deeply sampled blood TCRbeta repertoires that made up the dataset. What the research found in general, with its limitations: Clinical and demographic metadata were provided uncurated, with the amount varying by source and participant.

TCRbeta CDR3 regions were amplified from genomic DNA by means of the immunoSEQ Assay, a bias-controlled multiplex PCR. Under the source paper's analysis protocol: The number of nucleated cells in each sample was estimated by amplification of reference gene primers within the assay. Sequence reads were collapsed and filtered to measure the absolute abundance of every unique TCRbeta CDR3 rearrangement. For each sample, productive Simpson clonality was calculated by taking the square root of Simpson's diversity index across productive rearrangements. This is the immuneACCESS table as TCRdb keeps it, with only in-frame sequences that have V and J called. A part of the clones is gone; compared with another copy, unresolved V genes explain less than half, and the rest is unexplained. The DNA was the basis for D and trimming; V, J and clone size are from that table. Present in this sample are 90,000 to 150,000 clones, roughly 87% of which were seen just once. The ten largest clones capture 11% of the sample.

The germline V gene provides CDR1 MDHEN and CDR2 SYDVKM. The CDR3 holds 14 amino acids from the cysteine to the phenylalanine. Just CDR3 DNA is preserved here, 42 bases in frame from base 1. Trimming leaves V shorter by 7 bases and J shorter by 1 base, with the junction holding 4 bases beyond the gene matches. Note on this clone: Its antigen is currently not known. Base-call qualities are not available, and no considerably larger clone is one nucleotide away.

Whole blood was collected in K2EDTA tubes by collaborating institutions according to the institutions' own protocols. For TCRbeta analysis, collaborator samples were shipped as frozen whole blood, as isolated PBMCs, or as DNA extracted from either sample type. The material sequenced was peripheral blood. The receptor was isolated from a man at least 80 years old with acute or convalescent COVID-19. The rearranged chain carries TRBV28 and TRBJ1-2, and 9 junctional nucleotides match TRBD1. The CDR3 is CASIQGQGNYGYTF. The sequenced DNA is TGTGCCAGCATCCAGGGACAGGGTAACTATGGCTACACCTTC.